Here is one T cell receptor beta chain with its context. Its specificity is not known. The data were taken from a study of T cells in Graves' hyperthyroidism and ophthalmopathy. The cohort's ophthalmopathy patients, a group with duration under 3 months, had a Clinical Activity Score of at least 3 and a NOSPECS grade of at least 4. Study conclusions and caveats: For ophthalmopathy, model prediction preceded onset by a median about 6 months. Most clonotypes expanded in the thyroid (above 0.001) were also present in blood.

Trimming removed 2 bases at V and 0 bases at J, with 11 bases between. From germline, CDR1 is MNHEY and CDR2 SVGAGI. The CDR3 totals 15 residues. Amplified TCR beta CDR3 regions came from RNA transcripts. A first-round RT-PCR of the TCR CDR3 used the HTBI primer set. TCRdb ran MiXCR on the multiplex PCR reads and lists one entry per CDR3 protein. The sample includes about 250,000 distinct CDR3 sequences, 20% to 25% seen only once; the top ten take 50% to 75%. This chain links TRBV6-5 with TRBJ2-7; D is unclear. The source material was blood. The clonotype was recovered from a man between 25 and 39 years old with Graves' ophthalmopathy. CDR3 DNA: TGTGCCAGCAGTTACCCCGGCGAGGCCTCCTACGAGCAGTACTTC. Its translation: CASSYPGEASYEQYF.